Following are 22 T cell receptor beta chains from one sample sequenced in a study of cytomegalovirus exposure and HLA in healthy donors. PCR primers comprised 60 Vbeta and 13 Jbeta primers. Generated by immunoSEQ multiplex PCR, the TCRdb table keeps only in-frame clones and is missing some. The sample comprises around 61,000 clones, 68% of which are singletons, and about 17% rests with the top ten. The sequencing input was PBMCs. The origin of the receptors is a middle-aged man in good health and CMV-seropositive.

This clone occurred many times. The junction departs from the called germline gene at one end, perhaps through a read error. Here the CDR3 reads CASTLDGTGNTGELFF. Here the CDR3 DNA reads TGTGCCAGCACCTTAGACGGGACAGGGAACACCGGGGAGCTGTTTTTT. The chain employs TRBV7-2 and TRBJ2-2; TRBD1 agrees at 8 bases. Germline values: CDR1 SGHTA, CDR2 FQGNSA. The CDR3 sequence is 16 residues long.

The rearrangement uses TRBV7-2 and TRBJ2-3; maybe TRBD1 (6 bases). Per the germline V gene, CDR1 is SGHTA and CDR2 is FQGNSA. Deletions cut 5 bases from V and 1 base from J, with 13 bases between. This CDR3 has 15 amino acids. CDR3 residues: CASSIQGKGTDTQYF. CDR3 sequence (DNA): TGTGCCAGCAGCATACAGGGAAAGGGCACAGATACGCAGTATTTT.

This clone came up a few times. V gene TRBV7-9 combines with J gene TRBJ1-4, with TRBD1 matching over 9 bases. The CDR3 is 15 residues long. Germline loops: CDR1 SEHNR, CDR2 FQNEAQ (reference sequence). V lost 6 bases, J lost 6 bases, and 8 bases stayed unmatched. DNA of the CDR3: TGTGCCAGCAGTTTCGGACAGGGGTCGCATGAAAAACTGTTTTTT. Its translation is CASSFGQGSHEKLFF.

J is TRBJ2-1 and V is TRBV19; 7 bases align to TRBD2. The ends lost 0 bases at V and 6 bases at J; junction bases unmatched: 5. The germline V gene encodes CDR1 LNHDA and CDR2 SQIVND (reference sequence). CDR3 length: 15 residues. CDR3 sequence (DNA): TGTGCCAGTAGTATAGATAGGTGGGAGGGCAATGAGCAGTTCTTC. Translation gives CASSIDRWEGNEQFF.

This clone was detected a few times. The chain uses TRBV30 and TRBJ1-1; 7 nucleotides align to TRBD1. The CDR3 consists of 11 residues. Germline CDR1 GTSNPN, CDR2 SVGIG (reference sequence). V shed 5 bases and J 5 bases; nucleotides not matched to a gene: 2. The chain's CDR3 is CAWADRTEAFF. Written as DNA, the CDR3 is TGTGCCTGGGCGGACAGGACTGAAGCTTTCTTT. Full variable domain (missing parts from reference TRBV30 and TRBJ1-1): SQTIHQWPATLVQPVGSPLSLECTVEGTSNPNLYWYRQAAGRGLQLLFYSVGIGQISSEVPQNLSASRPQDRQFILSSKKLLLSDSGFYLCAWADRTEAFFGQGTRLTVV.

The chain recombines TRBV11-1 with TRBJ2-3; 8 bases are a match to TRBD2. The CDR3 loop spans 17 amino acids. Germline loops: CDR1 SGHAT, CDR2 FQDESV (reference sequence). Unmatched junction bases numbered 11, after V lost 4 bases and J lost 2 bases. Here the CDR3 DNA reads TGTGCCAGCAGCTGGGGCCACGGGGGGGCGCTCACAGATACGCAGTATTTT. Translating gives CASSWGHGGALTDTQYF.

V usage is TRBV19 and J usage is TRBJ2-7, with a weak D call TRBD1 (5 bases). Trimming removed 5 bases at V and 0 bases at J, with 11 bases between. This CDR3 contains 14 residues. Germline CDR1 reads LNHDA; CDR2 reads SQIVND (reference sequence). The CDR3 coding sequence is TGTGCCAGTAGTCCCCTACAGGCCTCCTACGAGCAGTACTTC. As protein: CASSPLQASYEQYF.

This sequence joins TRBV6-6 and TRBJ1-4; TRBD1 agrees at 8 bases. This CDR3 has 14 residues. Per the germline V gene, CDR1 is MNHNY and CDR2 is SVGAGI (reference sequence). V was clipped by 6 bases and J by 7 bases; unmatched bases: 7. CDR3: CASSQQGGSEKLFF. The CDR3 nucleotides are TGTGCCAGCAGCCAACAGGGGGGTAGTGAAAAACTGTTTTTT.

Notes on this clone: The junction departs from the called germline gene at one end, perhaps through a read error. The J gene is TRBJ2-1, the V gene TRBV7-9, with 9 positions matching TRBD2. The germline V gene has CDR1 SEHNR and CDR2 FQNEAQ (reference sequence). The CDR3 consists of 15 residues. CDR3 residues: CSSSLTSGFVNEQFF. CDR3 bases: TGTTCCAGCAGCCTGACTAGCGGATTCGTCAATGAGCAGTTCTTC.

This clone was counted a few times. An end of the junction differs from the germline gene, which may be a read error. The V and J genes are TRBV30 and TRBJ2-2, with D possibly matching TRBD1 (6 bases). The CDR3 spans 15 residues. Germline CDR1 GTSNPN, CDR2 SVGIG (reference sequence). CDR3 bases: TGTGCCTGGTGTGTGGGGGCCACGAGCACCGGGGAGCTGTTTTTT. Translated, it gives CAWCVGATSTGELFF.

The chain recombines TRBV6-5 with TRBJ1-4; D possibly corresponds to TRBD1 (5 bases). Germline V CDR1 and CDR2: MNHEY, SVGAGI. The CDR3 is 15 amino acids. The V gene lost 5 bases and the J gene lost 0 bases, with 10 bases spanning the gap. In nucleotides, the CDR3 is TGTGCCAGCAGTCCCCCGGGGGCAACTAATGAAAAACTGTTTTTT. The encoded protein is CASSPPGATNEKLFF.

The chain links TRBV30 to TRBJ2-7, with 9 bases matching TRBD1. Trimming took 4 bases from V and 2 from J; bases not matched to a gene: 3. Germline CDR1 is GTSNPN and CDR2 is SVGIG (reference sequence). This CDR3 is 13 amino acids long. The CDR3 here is CAWTGQGPYEQYF. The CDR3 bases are TGTGCCTGGACGGGACAGGGACCCTACGAGCAGTACTTC.

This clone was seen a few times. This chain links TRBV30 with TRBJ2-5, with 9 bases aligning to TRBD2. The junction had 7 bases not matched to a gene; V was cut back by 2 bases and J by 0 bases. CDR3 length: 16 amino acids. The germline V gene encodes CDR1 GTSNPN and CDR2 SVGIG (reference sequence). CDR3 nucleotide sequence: TGTGCCTGGAGTAGAAGAGCGGGGGGAAACCAAGAGACCCAGTACTTC. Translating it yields CAWSRRAGGNQETQYF. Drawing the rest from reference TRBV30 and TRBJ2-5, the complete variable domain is SQTIHQWPATLVQPVGSPLSLECTVEGTSNPNLYWYRQAAGRGLQLLFYSVGIGQISSEVPQNLSASRPQDRQFILSSKKLLLSDSGFYLCAWSRRAGGNQETQYFGPGTRLLVL.

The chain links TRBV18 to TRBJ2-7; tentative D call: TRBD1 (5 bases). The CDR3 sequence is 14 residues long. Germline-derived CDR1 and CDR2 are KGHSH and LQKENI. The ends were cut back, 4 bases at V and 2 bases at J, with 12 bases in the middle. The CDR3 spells CASSLGHATYEQYF. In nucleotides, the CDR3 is TGTGCCAGCTCACTAGGACACGCGACCTACGAGCAGTACTTC.

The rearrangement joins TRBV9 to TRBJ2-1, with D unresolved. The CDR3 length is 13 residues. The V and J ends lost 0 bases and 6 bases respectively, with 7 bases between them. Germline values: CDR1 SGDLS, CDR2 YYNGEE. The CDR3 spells CASSVAVFNEQFF. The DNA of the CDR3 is TGTGCCAGCAGCGTAGCAGTATTCAATGAGCAGTTCTTC.

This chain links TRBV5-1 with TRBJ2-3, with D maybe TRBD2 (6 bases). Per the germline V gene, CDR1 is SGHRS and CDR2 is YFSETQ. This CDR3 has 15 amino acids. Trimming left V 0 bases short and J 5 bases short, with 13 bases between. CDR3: CASSLALVGRDTQYF. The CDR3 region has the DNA TGCGCCAGCAGCTTGGCCTTAGTCGGGAGAGATACGCAGTATTTT.

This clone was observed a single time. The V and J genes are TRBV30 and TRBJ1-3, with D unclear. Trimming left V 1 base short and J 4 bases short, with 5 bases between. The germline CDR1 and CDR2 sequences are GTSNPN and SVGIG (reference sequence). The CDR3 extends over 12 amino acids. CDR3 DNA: TGTGCCTGGAGTGAACAGGGAAACACCATATATTTT. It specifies CAWSEQGNTIYF.

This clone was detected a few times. The CDR3 region has the DNA TGTGCCTGGAGCTCGGGACAGGGGGATGAAAAACTGTTTTTT. This encodes CAWSSGQGDEKLFF. This sequence joins TRBV30 and TRBJ1-4; 11 bases fit TRBD1. After removal of 3 bases from V and 6 bases from J, the junction contained 3 bases not matched to a gene. CDR3 length: 14 residues. In germline, CDR1 is GTSNPN, CDR2 SVGIG (reference sequence).

The DNA of the CDR3 is TGTGCCAGCAGCTTAGCGGGACAGGGCAATCAGCCCCAGCATTTT. It yields the protein CASSLAGQGNQPQHF. The V and J genes are TRBV7-2 and TRBJ1-5, with 8 bases matching TRBD1. The V gene's germline CDR1 is SGHTA and CDR2 FQGNSA. Losses at the gene ends were 0 bases for V and 2 bases for J; bases not matched to a gene: 0. The CDR3 covers 15 residues.

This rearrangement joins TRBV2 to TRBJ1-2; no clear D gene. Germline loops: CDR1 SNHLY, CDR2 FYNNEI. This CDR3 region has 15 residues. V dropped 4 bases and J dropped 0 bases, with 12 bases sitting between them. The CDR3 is CASSGSGLPNYGYTF. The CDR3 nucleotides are TGTGCCAGCAGTGGGAGTGGCCTACCTAACTATGGCTACACCTTC.

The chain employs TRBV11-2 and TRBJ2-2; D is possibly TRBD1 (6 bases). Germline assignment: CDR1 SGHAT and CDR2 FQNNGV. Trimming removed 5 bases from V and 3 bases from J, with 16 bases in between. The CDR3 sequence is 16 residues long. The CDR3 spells CASSLQGSADTGELFF. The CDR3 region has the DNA TGTGCCAGCAGCCTGCAGGGGAGCGCTGACACCGGGGAGCTGTTTTTT.

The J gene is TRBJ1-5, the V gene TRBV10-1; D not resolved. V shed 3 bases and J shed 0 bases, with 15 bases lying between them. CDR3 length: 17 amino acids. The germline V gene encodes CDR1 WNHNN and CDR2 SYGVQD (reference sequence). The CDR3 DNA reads TGCGCCAGCAGTGAACATTCCTCCCTTTCTAGCAATCAGCCCCAGCATTTT. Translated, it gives CASSEHSSLSSNQPQHF.